This entry features one T cell receptor (beta chain) sequence. Antigen unknown. The data originate from a study of OX40 agonist ivuxolimab in advanced cancers. Turning to the study itself: Patients received ivuxolimab, an agonistic anti-OX40 (CD134) antibody. Points from the study as a whole: Both CD4+ and CD8+ T cell populations in blood had undergone clonal expansion by week 6 at 0.1 to 3.0 mg/kg.

The assay was immunoSEQ multiplex PCR, and TCRdb's table has in-frame clones only and misses some. The sample has tens of thousands of clones, about nine tenths seen once. The TCR comes from an adult with an advanced solid tumor such as melanoma, head and neck, liver or kidney cancer. Sequenced material: CD4+ or CD8+ T cells sorted from blood, taken in a trial of the OX40 agonist ivuxolimab.

CDR3 bases: TGCGCCAGCAGAACCGATTCAGGAGCTAACTATGGCTACACCTTC. Translation gives CASRTDSGANYGYTF. The chain joins TRBV5-1 to TRBJ1-2; D is ambiguous. V lost 5 bases to trimming and J lost 0 bases, with 14 bases between them. CDR1 is SGHRS and CDR2 is YFSETQ in the germline V gene. The CDR3 loop spans 15 amino acids. Together with reference TRBV5-1 and TRBJ1-2, the CDR3 gives the full variable domain: KAGVTQTPRYLIKTRGQQVTLSCSPISGHRSVSWYQQTPGQGLQFLFEYFSETQRNKGNFPGRFSGRQFSNSRSEMNVSTLELGDSALYLCASRTDSGANYGYTFGSGTRLTVV.